Following are 32 T cell receptor beta chains from one sample sequenced in a study of blood T cell repertoires in COVID-19. TCRdb's table, derived via immunoSEQ multiplex PCR, lists solely in-frame clones and lacks some. The sample has a few hundred thousand clones; around 90% are singletons. Sequencing was done on a sample of peripheral blood. All receptors derive from a woman between 25 and 40 years old with COVID-19, enrolled during active disease.

Only one count was recorded for this clone. The chain carries TRBV5-1 and TRBJ1-1, with 9 bases fitting TRBD1. CDR1 is SGHRS, CDR2 YFSETQ, per germline. With 0 bases clipped from V and 5 bases from J, the junction kept 8 bases outside the gene matches. The CDR3 length is 16 residues. Here the CDR3 DNA reads TGCGCCAGCAGCTTGGGGCAAGACAGGGGGTTAACTGAAGCTTTCTTT. Protein: CASSLGQDRGLTEAFF.

CDR3: CASSATTLGGSRDTEAFF. CDR3 sequence (DNA): TGTGCCAGCAGTGCTACAACCTTGGGGGGGAGTAGGGACACTGAAGCTTTCTTT. The chain employs TRBV27 and TRBJ1-1, with a weak D call TRBD1 (5 bases). The germline gives CDR1 MNHEY, CDR2 SMNVEV (reference sequence). The CDR3 covers 18 residues. Trimming took 5 bases from V and 3 from J, leaving 25 bases between them.

Only one count was recorded for this clone. Germline is not matched at one junction end, which may reflect a read error. The chain links TRBV5-1 to TRBJ1-4; D is perhaps TRBD1 (6 bases). Germline V gives CDR1 SGHRS, CDR2 YFSETQ. The CDR3 runs 14 residues. The CDR3 loop is CASSLDSFKEKLFF. CDR3 coding DNA: TGCGCCAGCAGTTTGGACAGTTTTAAGGAAAAACTGTTTTTT.

V usage is TRBV2 and J usage is TRBJ2-3; 10 bases agree with TRBD2. This CDR3 is built from 16 residues. V dropped 7 bases and J dropped 9; count of bases not matched to a gene: 16. CDR1 and CDR2 (germline): SNHLY, FYNNEI. CDR3 residues: CASIRTLAGVGDTQYF. CDR3 nucleotide sequence: TGTGCCAGCATCCGTACGCTAGCGGGAGTCGGCGACACGCAGTATTTT.

This sequence joins TRBV30 and TRBJ2-1; D gene uncertain. Germline CDR1 reads GTSNPN; CDR2 reads SVGIG (reference sequence). This CDR3 has 11 amino acids. V lost 2 bases and J lost 13, with 12 bases in between. The CDR3: CAWSNSGRQFF. The CDR3 nucleotides are TGTGCCTGGAGTAATTCGGGTCGTCAGTTCTTC.

On this clone: The junction departs from germline at one end; a sequencing error may be responsible. V usage is TRBV29-1 and J usage is TRBJ2-1; 13 bases align to TRBD2. The CDR3 extends over 15 amino acids. Germline V lookup: CDR1 SQVTM, CDR2 ANQGSEA. The DNA for the CDR3 is TGCAGCGTGGAAGGGACTAGCGGGACCTACAATGAGCAGTTCTTC. This gives the protein CSVEGTSGTYNEQFF.

V gene TRBV11-2 combines with J gene TRBJ2-7, with D possibly TRBD2 on 5 matching bases. CDR1 is SGHAT, CDR2 FQNNGV, per germline. Deletions cut 1 base from V and 3 bases from J, with 13 bases between. The length of the CDR3 is 15 residues. In DNA form, the CDR3 reads TGTGCCAGCAGCTTAGTGGTGGGAGCTGGCTACGAGCAGTACTTC. Translation: CASSLVVGAGYEQYF.

This clone came up a few times. This sequence joins TRBV6-4 and TRBJ2-1; 8 bases agree with TRBD2. V was pared by 6 bases and J by 6 bases, with 10 bases of the junction left unmatched. Germline V gene sequence: CDR1 MRHNA, CDR2 SNTAGT. This CDR3 is built from 15 residues. The CDR3 bases are TGTGCCAGCAGCGCGACTAGCGCCTCGAGCAATGAGCAGTTCTTC. This encodes CASSATSASSNEQFF.

This chain connects TRBV3-1 (or the pseudogene TRBV3-2) to TRBJ2-3; the match to TRBD2 covers 11 bases. Looked up from germline, CDR1 is LGHDT and CDR2 is YNNKEL (reference sequence). The V gene end was trimmed by 4 bases and the J gene end by 0 bases; junction bases not matched to a gene: 6. This CDR3 is 17 amino acids long. CDR3 DNA sequence: TGTGCCAGCAGCCGTCGGACTAGCGGGCGGAGCACAGATACGCAGTATTTT. This translates into CASSRRTSGRSTDTQYF.

The chain combines TRBV6-5 with TRBJ1-2, with TRBD1 as a possible D gene (5 bases). Germline CDR1 reads MNHEY; CDR2 reads SVGAGI. CDR3 length: 14 residues. V shed 2 bases and J shed 3 bases, with 10 bases lying between them. CDR3 sequence reads: CASSYGRVDYGYTF. The CDR3 DNA is TGTGCCAGCAGTTACGGCAGGGTGGACTATGGCTACACCTTC.

The gene calls are TRBV15 and TRBJ1-5, with 8 bases identical to TRBD1. Germline trimming cut 1 base from V and 1 base from J; bases unmatched to any gene: 3. The CDR3 has 16 residues. From germline, CDR1 is LNHNV and CDR2 YYDKDF (reference sequence). CDR3 nucleotides: TGTGCCACCAGCAGAGGGACAGGGAAGAGCAATCAGCCCCAGCATTTT. Translated, it gives CATSRGTGKSNQPQHF.

The V call is TRBV4-1, the J call TRBJ1-6; D is undetermined. Trimming cost V 1 base and J 9 bases, with 4 bases left between them. The CDR3 is 12 amino acids. Germline V gene lookup returns CDR1 MGHRA and CDR2 YSYEKL. This CDR3 is CASSQALSPLHF. CDR3 DNA: TGCGCCAGCAGCCAAGCCCTTTCACCCCTCCACTTT.

This chain connects TRBV25-1 to TRBJ1-2; the match to TRBD1 covers 9 bases. Germline V gene lookup returns CDR1 MGHDK and CDR2 SYGVNS. V dropped 4 bases and J dropped 3; count of bases not matched to a gene: 6. The CDR3 extends over 15 amino acids. The CDR3 loop is CASSGTGGADYGYTF. The CDR3 region has the DNA TGTGCCAGCAGTGGTACAGGGGGCGCGGACTATGGCTACACCTTC.

The chain has TRBV4-1 and TRBJ2-2, with D tentatively TRBD2 (6 bases). V was pared by 4 bases and J by 7 bases, with 25 bases between. The CDR3 loop spans 18 amino acids. Germline assignment: CDR1 MGHRA and CDR2 YSYEKL. This chain's CDR3 is CASSRSLNRESGGGELFF. The CDR3 DNA reads as TGCGCCAGCAGCCGATCCCTTAATCGGGAGTCGGGTGGCGGGGAGCTGTTTTTT.

The chain employs TRBV5-1 and TRBJ2-7; 11 positions match TRBD1. Germline V gene data show CDR1 as SGHRS and CDR2 as YFSETQ. The length of the CDR3 is 15 residues. V was clipped by 0 bases and J by 4 bases; unmatched bases: 3. DNA for the CDR3: TGCGCCAGCAGCTTGGGCGGGACAGGGGGTTACGAGCAGTACTTC. It translates to CASSLGGTGGYEQYF.

This chain joins TRBV25-1 and TRBJ2-2; 8 bases map to TRBD1. The CDR3 has 16 residues. V lost 6 bases to trimming and J lost 6 bases; unmatched junction nucleotides: 12. The germline CDR1 and CDR2 sequences are MGHDK and SYGVNS. CDR3 residues: CASSPVGTGVPGELFF. CDR3 DNA: TGTGCCAGCAGCCCGGTAGGGACAGGCGTTCCCGGGGAGCTGTTTTTT.

The CDR3 DNA sequence: TGTGCCAGCAGAGGGACTAGCGGGAACAACGAGCAGTACTTC. It is translated as CASRGTSGNNEQYF. V is TRBV28 and J is TRBJ2-7; TRBD2 matches 13 bases. V shed 6 bases and J 5 bases; nucleotides not matched to a gene: 4. In germline, CDR1 is MDHEN, CDR2 SYDVKM. The CDR3 extends over 14 amino acids.

As regards this clone: Other DNA sequences in this specimen translate into the identical CDR3. V usage is TRBV6-5 and J usage is TRBJ2-7; weak D call: TRBD2 (6 bases). There are 13 residues in the CDR3. The V end was cut by 5 bases, the J end by 1 base, with 9 bases between. The germline CDR1 and CDR2 sequences are MNHEY and SVGAGI. CDR3 in DNA: TGTGCCAGCAGTAACCGGGGGTCCTACGAGCAGTACTTC. As protein: CASSNRGSYEQYF.

Written as DNA, the CDR3 is TGTGCCACCAGCAGGGGGGACGGGGGGGAAAAACTGTTTTTT. Translation gives CATSRGDGGEKLFF. This chain links TRBV15 with TRBJ1-4; D may be TRBD1 (5 bases). CDR3 length: 14 residues. V gave up 3 bases and J gave up 8 bases, with 13 bases separating them. Per germline, CDR1 LNHNV and CDR2 YYDKDF (reference sequence).

The rearrangement uses TRBV18 and TRBJ2-1; 8 bases match TRBD2. Germline CDR1 KGHSH, CDR2 LQKENI. V was pared by 4 bases and J by 3 bases, with 14 bases of the junction left unmatched. The length of the CDR3 is 18 residues. The DNA for the CDR3 is TGTGCCAGCTCACTCAATGAGGCCAGCGGGAGACGCTACAATGAGCAGTTCTTC. It translates to CASSLNEASGRRYNEQFF.

The chain recombines TRBV2 with TRBJ1-3; TRBD1 matches 8 bases. The trim removed 1 base at V and 4 bases at J, leaving 3 bases unmatched. CDR3 size: 15 residues. CDR1 and CDR2 (germline): SNHLY, FYNNEI. The CDR3: CASSEDRQGGNTIYF. The CDR3 DNA reads TGTGCCAGCAGTGAAGACCGACAGGGGGGAAACACCATATATTTT.

The V gene is TRBV7-2, the J gene TRBJ2-5; 8 bases match TRBD2. This CDR3 comprises 15 residues. Per germline, CDR1 SGHTA and CDR2 FQGNSA. V lost 1 base to trimming and J lost 4 bases; unmatched junction nucleotides: 5. CDR3 amino acids: CASSLVTGGLETQYF. DNA of the CDR3: TGTGCCAGCAGCTTAGTGACGGGAGGGCTAGAGACCCAGTACTTC.

V is TRBV3-1 (or the pseudogene TRBV3-2) and J is TRBJ2-7; the match to TRBD2 covers 12 bases. V trimming: 4 bases; J trimming: 3 bases; junction bases outside the gene matches: 4. CDR1 and CDR2 from the germline V gene are LGHDT and YNNKEL (reference sequence). The CDR3 spans 15 residues. This CDR3 reads CASSPTSGRLYEQYF. The CDR3 coding sequence is TGTGCCAGCAGCCCCACTAGCGGGAGGCTCTACGAGCAGTACTTC.

The rearrangement uses TRBV15 and TRBJ1-1; TRBD1 might be the D (5 bases). The CDR3 covers 13 residues. Looked up from germline, CDR1 is LNHNV and CDR2 is YYDKDF (reference sequence). The V end was cut by 1 base, the J end by 5 bases, with 8 bases between. CDR3 nucleotide sequence: TGTGCCACCAGCAGAGGGGCAGGGACTGAAGCTTTCTTT. This translates into CATSRGAGTEAFF.

As for this clone: Other nucleotide sequences in the sample specify the same CDR3. The rearrangement links TRBV12-3 or TRBV12-4 to TRBJ2-7, with D possibly being TRBD2 (6 bases). Trimming cost V 3 bases and J 3 bases, with 9 bases left between them. The CDR3 runs to 13 residues. For the CDR3, the DNA is TGTGCCAGCAGTTTGGGGGGAATCTACGAGCAGTACTTC. Protein: CASSLGGIYEQYF.

The chain couples TRBV24-1 to TRBJ2-6; a possible D gene is TRBD1 (6 bases). Germline V gene data show CDR1 as KGHDR and CDR2 as SFDVKD. The V gene lost 3 bases and the J gene lost 2 bases, with 13 bases spanning the gap. This CDR3 comprises 17 residues. CDR3 bases: TGTGCCACCAGTGATAGGGACACCGGGACTGGGGCCAACGTCCTGACTTTC. Amino acids: CATSDRDTGTGANVLTF.

V usage is TRBV18 and J usage is TRBJ1-3, with 8 positions matching TRBD1. The trim removed 6 bases at V and 4 bases at J, leaving 2 bases unmatched. Germline CDR1 and CDR2: KGHSH and LQKENI. The CDR3 contains 13 residues. CDR3 nucleotides: TGTGCCAGCTCGACAGGGGCCGGAAACACCATATATTTT. It is translated as CASSTGAGNTIYF.

The chain carries TRBV28 and TRBJ2-2; D possibly corresponds to TRBD1 (5 bases). The V and J ends lost 7 bases and 4 bases respectively, with 13 bases between them. CDR1 is MDHEN, CDR2 SYDVKM, per germline. This CDR3 is built from 14 residues. This CDR3 is CASNSGKITGELFF. The CDR3 DNA sequence: TGTGCCAGCAATTCAGGGAAGATCACCGGGGAGCTGTTTTTT.

V and J are TRBV24-1 and TRBJ2-2, with no clear D. CDR1 and CDR2 (germline): KGHDR, SFDVKD. The CDR3 contains 14 residues. V was trimmed by 5 bases and J by 1 base, leaving 7 bases between them. The CDR3 DNA reads TGTGCCACCAGTGCCCGAGGGAACACCGGGGAGCTGTTTTTT. Translating it yields CATSARGNTGELFF.

The count of this clone is one. The chain carries TRBV5-1 and TRBJ2-3; a weak D match, TRBD2 (6 bases). The CDR3 sequence is 15 residues long. The V and J ends lost 0 bases and 2 bases respectively, with 10 bases between them. In germline, CDR1 is SGHRS, CDR2 YFSETQ. CDR3 loop: CASSLGGLNTDTQYF. In DNA form, the CDR3 reads TGCGCCAGCAGCTTGGGGGGACTGAACACAGATACGCAGTATTTT.

This clone was counted once. The chain uses TRBV6-5 and TRBJ1-1, with TRBD1 matching over 7 bases. Germline CDR1 and CDR2: MNHEY and SVGAGI. V shed 6 bases and J 1 base; nucleotides not matched to a gene: 8. The CDR3 has 15 amino acids. For the CDR3, the DNA is TGTGCCAGCAGAGGACAGGCAGGATGGAACACTGAAGCTTTCTTT. Translation gives CASRGQAGWNTEAFF.

V is TRBV28 and J is TRBJ1-2; TRBD1 matches at 9 bases. Germline lookup yields CDR1 MDHEN and CDR2 SYDVKM. The trim removed 10 bases at V and 6 bases at J, leaving 6 bases unmatched. The CDR3 covers 12 residues. The CDR3 DNA follows: TGTGCCACGTACAGGGGGCTGGATGGCTACACCTTC. This sequence encodes CATYRGLDGYTF.